One and the same sample provided the 23 T cell receptor beta chains below, sequenced in a study of Tregs in tolerant kidney transplant recipients. The assay was immunoSEQ multiplex PCR, and TCRdb's table has in-frame clones only and misses some. This table holds 75,000 to 80,000 clones, more than 85% found once. The input for sequencing was Tregs from blood, taken before the transplant. All receptors derive from a human donor who received a combined kidney and bone marrow transplant.

The chain employs TRBV29-1 and TRBJ2-3; the D gene is possibly TRBD2 (6 bases). V was shortened by 3 bases and J by 2 bases, with 6 bases between the two germline ends. Germline V gene data show CDR1 as SQVTM and CDR2 as ANQGSEA. The CDR3 extends over 12 amino acids. The CDR3 spells CSVEGLTDTQYF. The CDR3 DNA sequence: TGCAGCGTTGAGGGACTCACAGATACGCAGTATTTT.

The chain employs TRBV5-1 and TRBJ2-3, with TRBD2 identical over 9 bases. The germline CDR1 and CDR2 sequences are SGHRS and YFSETQ. J was trimmed by 2 bases and V by 1 base; bases with no gene match: 5. This CDR3 comprises 16 residues. CDR3: CASSLTSSGITDTQYF. CDR3 sequence (DNA): TGCGCCAGCAGCTTGACGTCTAGCGGGATCACAGATACGCAGTATTTT. Using reference TRBV5-1 and TRBJ2-3 for the parts outside the CDR3, the full variable domain is KAGVTQTPRYLIKTRGQQVTLSCSPISGHRSVSWYQQTPGQGLQFLFEYFSETQRNKGNFPGRFSGRQFSNSRSEMNVSTLELGDSALYLCASSLTSSGITDTQYFGPGTRLTVL.

The count of this clone is one. This CDR3 is also generated by other DNA sequences in the sample. This sequence joins TRBV10-3 and TRBJ2-7; perhaps TRBD1 as D (7 bases). Germline V gene sequence: CDR1 ENHRY, CDR2 SYGVKD. The CDR3 covers 13 residues. V dropped 2 bases and J dropped 7 bases, with 12 bases sitting between them. Written as DNA, the CDR3 is TGTGCCATCAGTGAGCGCGGGACAGATGAGCAGTACTTC. Translation gives CAISERGTDEQYF.

This chain's CDR3 is CASSSGPENTIYF. CDR3 DNA: TGTGCCAGCAGCTCCGGACCCGAGAACACCATATATTTT. V usage is TRBV7-2 and J usage is TRBJ1-3; D uncertain. CDR3 length equals 13 residues. From germline, CDR1 is SGHTA and CDR2 FQGNSA. Trimming removed 4 bases at V and 7 bases at J, with 11 bases between.

With regard to this clone: At one of its ends the junction is not consistent with the germline gene, which may arise from a read error. The chain employs TRBV28 and TRBJ2-7, with D perhaps matching TRBD2 (6 bases). The CDR3 is 14 amino acids. CDR1 is MDHEN, CDR2 SYDVKM, per germline. The CDR3 nucleotides are TGTGCCAGCAGCGGCCGGGACTCGAGTGCATCTGGGGACTTC. This encodes CASSGRDSSASGDF.

J is TRBJ1-6 and V is TRBV9; 11 bases align to TRBD1. Germline V lookup: CDR1 SGDLS, CDR2 YYNGEE. CDR3 length: 15 amino acids. Losses at the gene ends were 3 bases for V and 10 bases for J; bases not matched to a gene: 6. The CDR3, as DNA: TGTGCCAGCAGCGCACCGGGACAGGGGGGCTCACCCCTCCACTTT. Amino acids: CASSAPGQGGSPLHF.

CDR3 DNA: TGTGCCAGCAGTTACTCGAACAGGGGCTGGGCCTACGAGCAGTACTTC. Residues: CASSYSNRGWAYEQYF. The rearrangement joins TRBV6-5 to TRBJ2-7; 7 positions match TRBD1. From germline, CDR1 is MNHEY and CDR2 SVGAGI. J gave up 2 bases and V 0 bases, and 7 bases lay outside the gene matches. The CDR3 is made up of 16 amino acids.

V is TRBV11-2 and J is TRBJ2-5, with no clear D. This CDR3 comprises 14 residues. Germline V CDR1 and CDR2: SGHAT, FQNNGV. Trimming pared 5 bases from V and 4 bases from J, leaving 14 bases between. DNA of the CDR3: TGTGCCAGCAGCCATCAGGCGTCCGGAGAGACCCAGTACTTC. Translated: CASSHQASGETQYF. The full variable domain, in which reference TRBV11-2 and TRBJ2-5 provide the parts outside the CDR3, is EAGVAQSPRYKIIEKRQSVAFWCNPISGHATLYWYQQILGQGPKLLIQFQNNGVVDDSQLPKDRFSAERLKGVDSTLKIQPAKLEDSAVYLCASSHQASGETQYFGPGTRLLVL.

The rearrangement joins TRBV28 to TRBJ2-6; TRBD2 might be the D (6 bases). The V end was cut by 6 bases, the J end by 2 bases, with 11 bases between. The CDR3 length is 15 residues. Germline V gene data show CDR1 as MDHEN and CDR2 as SYDVKM. CDR3 residues: CASSDWGAGANVLTF. CDR3 sequence (DNA): TGTGCCAGCAGCGATTGGGGGGCTGGGGCCAACGTCCTGACTTTC.

This chain links TRBV29-1 with TRBJ2-1; 7 bases match TRBD1. Germline CDR1 is SQVTM and CDR2 is ANQGSEA. This CDR3 is built from 14 residues. V trimming: 7 bases; J trimming: 0 bases; junction bases outside the gene matches: 6. The CDR3 reads CSARQGSSYNEQFF. The CDR3 DNA sequence: TGCAGCGCAAGACAGGGAAGCTCCTACAATGAGCAGTTCTTC.

The rearrangement joins TRBV18 to TRBJ2-7, with a possible D match to TRBD1 (6 bases). CDR3 length equals 14 residues. Germline CDR1 reads KGHSH; CDR2 reads LQKENI. Trimming took 4 bases from V and 0 from J, leaving 10 bases between them. The CDR3 protein is CASSRTGTSYEQYF. In DNA form, the CDR3 reads TGTGCCAGCTCACGCACAGGGACCTCCTACGAGCAGTACTTC.

This sequence joins TRBV10-3 and TRBJ1-2, with D hard to call. The V end was cut by 3 bases, the J end by 5 bases, with 4 bases between. CDR1 is ENHRY, CDR2 SYGVKD, per germline. The CDR3 loop spans 11 amino acids. The CDR3 sequence: CAISDGYGYTF. DNA of the CDR3: TGTGCCATCAGTGATGGTTATGGCTACACCTTC.

V gene TRBV19 combines with J gene TRBJ2-3, with D possibly called TRBD1 or TRBD2 (5 bases each). The CDR3 is 16 residues long. V shed 6 bases and J shed 1 base, with 17 bases lying between them. Per the germline V gene, CDR1 is LNHDA and CDR2 is SQIVND (reference sequence). CDR3 DNA: TGTGCCAGTAGGCAGGGACGGGGATGGGGCACAGATACGCAGTATTTT. It is translated as CASRQGRGWGTDTQYF. Variable domain in full (rest from reference TRBV19 and TRBJ2-3): DGGITQSPKYLFRKEGQNVTLSCEQNLNHDAMYWYRQDPGQGLRLIYYSQIVNDFQKGDIAEGYSVSREKKESFPLTVTSAQKNPTAFYLCASRQGRGWGTDTQYFGPGTRLTVL.

The chain couples TRBV4-3 to TRBJ2-3; the D is unclear. V shed 1 base and J shed 2 bases, with 10 bases lying between them. Per the germline V gene, CDR1 is LGHNA and CDR2 is YSLEER. The CDR3 is made up of 15 amino acids. CDR3 DNA: TGCGCCAGCAGCCAAGCCCGGACCTACACAGATACGCAGTATTTT. Translation: CASSQARTYTDTQYF.

The CDR3, as DNA: TGCAGCGTTGACGGCACCCTGGTTGCGGGAAACACAGATACGCAGTATTTT. This codes for CSVDGTLVAGNTDTQYF. The chain combines TRBV29-1 with TRBJ2-3; D is possibly TRBD2 (6 bases). V lost 3 bases and J 2 bases, leaving 21 bases between the germline ends. The CDR3 contains 17 residues. CDR1 and CDR2 from the germline V gene are SQVTM and ANQGSEA.

The V and J genes are TRBV4-1 and TRBJ1-2; D gene ambiguous. V lost 1 base and J 1 base, leaving 13 bases between the germline ends. There are 16 residues in the CDR3. CDR1 and CDR2 from the germline V gene are MGHRA and YSYEKL. CDR3 sequence (DNA): TGCGCCAGCAGCCAAGTTGGGAGGAGGAGTAACTATGGCTACACCTTC. Translation gives CASSQVGRRSNYGYTF.

The chain combines TRBV19 with TRBJ2-1; D uncertain. The V end was cut by 8 bases, the J end by 0 bases, with 14 bases between. The CDR3 length is 15 residues. Germline assignment: CDR1 LNHDA and CDR2 SQIVND (reference sequence). CDR3 region: CASAQGSISYNEQFF. CDR3 in DNA: TGTGCCAGTGCACAAGGGTCCATCTCCTACAATGAGCAGTTCTTC.

The chain employs TRBV27 and TRBJ1-4; D not resolved. The germline V gene encodes CDR1 MNHEY and CDR2 SMNVEV (reference sequence). The CDR3 has 16 amino acids. Trimming removed 3 bases at V and 8 bases at J, with 19 bases between. CDR3 residues: CASSFGPGRGNEKLFF. The CDR3, as DNA: TGTGCCAGCAGTTTTGGCCCCGGACGCGGCAACGAAAAACTGTTTTTT.

The chain employs TRBV6-5 and TRBJ1-3, with D uncertain. Per the germline V gene, CDR1 is MNHEY and CDR2 is SVGAGI. There are 14 residues in the CDR3. The ends were cut back, 0 bases at V and 0 bases at J, with 3 bases in the middle. CDR3 region: CASSYSTSGNTIYF. The CDR3 DNA reads TGTGCCAGCAGTTACTCGACCTCTGGAAACACCATATATTTT.

As to this clone: The CDR3 does not close with the conserved phenylalanine or tryptophan, likely indicating a read error. No DNA is shown, since the ends of the CDR3 on it are uncertain; the CDR3 is the one TCRdb lists. The rearrangement uses TRBV6-1 and TRBJ2-7; the DNA was not used to check the table's D call, TRBD2. With termini counted, the CDR3 has 12 amino acids. The germline gives CDR1 MNHNS, CDR2 SASEGT. The CDR3 reads CASSSAGRTSSL.

The chain has TRBV5-1 and TRBJ2-5; D is perhaps TRBD1 (6 bases). The ends were cut back, 0 bases at V and 5 bases at J, with 14 bases in the middle. CDR3 length: 15 amino acids. Germline lookup yields CDR1 SGHRS and CDR2 YFSETQ. CDR3 loop: CASSLVGAEGETQYF. The CDR3 DNA follows: TGCGCCAGCAGCTTGGTGGGGGCCGAGGGTGAGACCCAGTACTTC.

This chain uses TRBV2 with TRBJ2-7; 11 nucleotides match TRBD1. The germline gives CDR1 SNHLY, CDR2 FYNNEI. Trimming removed 7 bases from V and 6 bases from J; junction bases left unmatched: 5. The CDR3 is 13 amino acids. The CDR3 DNA reads TGTGCCAGCAATGGACAGGGGGCGGGCGAGCAGTACTTC. Translated: CASNGQGAGEQYF.

In this sample, this clone turned up once. This chain links TRBV11-2 with TRBJ2-3; TRBD2 matches at 13 bases. The ends lost 3 bases at V and 1 base at J; junction bases unmatched: 7. The CDR3 sequence is 18 residues long. Per the germline V gene, CDR1 is SGHAT and CDR2 is FQNNGV. The DNA of the CDR3 is TGTGCCAGCAGCTTTAGACTAGCGGGAGGCGGCGGCACAGATACGCAGTATTTT. This codes for CASSFRLAGGGGTDTQYF.